Detailed here is one T cell receptor (beta chain). The sample is drawn from a study of control samples from healthy donors and cancer patients. V gave up 5 bases and J gave up 8 bases; unmatched junction bases: 11. CDR1 MGHDK and CDR2 SYGVNS come from the germline V gene. This CDR3 comprises 14 residues. The assay was immunoSEQ multiplex PCR, and TCRdb's table has in-frame clones only and misses some. The sample contains 150,000 to 200,000 clones, 85% to 95% of which appear only once. The receptor's source is a woman aged 60-70 years in good health. The chain is built from TRBV25-1 and TRBJ2-5; 7 bases are a match to TRBD1. What was sequenced was blood. The CDR3 DNA follows: TGTGCCAGCAGTACACGGACAGGCCGCGTAACCCAGTACTTC. Residues: CASSTRTGRVTQYF.